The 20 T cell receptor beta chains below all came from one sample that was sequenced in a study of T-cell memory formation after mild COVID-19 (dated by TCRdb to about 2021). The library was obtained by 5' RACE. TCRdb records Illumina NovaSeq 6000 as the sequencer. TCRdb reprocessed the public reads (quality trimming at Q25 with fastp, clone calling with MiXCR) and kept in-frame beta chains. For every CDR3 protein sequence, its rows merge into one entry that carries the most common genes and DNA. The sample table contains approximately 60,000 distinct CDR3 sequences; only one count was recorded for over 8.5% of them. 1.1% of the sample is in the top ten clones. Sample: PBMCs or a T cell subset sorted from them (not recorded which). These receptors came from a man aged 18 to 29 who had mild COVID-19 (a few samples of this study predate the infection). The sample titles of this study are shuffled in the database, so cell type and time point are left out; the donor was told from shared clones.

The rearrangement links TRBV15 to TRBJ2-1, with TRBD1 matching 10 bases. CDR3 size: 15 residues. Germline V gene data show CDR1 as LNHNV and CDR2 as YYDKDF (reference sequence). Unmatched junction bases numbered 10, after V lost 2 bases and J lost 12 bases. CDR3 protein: CATSRRTGGRFGQFF. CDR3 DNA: TGTGCCACCAGCAGAAGGACAGGGGGGAGGTTTGGGCAGTTCTTC.

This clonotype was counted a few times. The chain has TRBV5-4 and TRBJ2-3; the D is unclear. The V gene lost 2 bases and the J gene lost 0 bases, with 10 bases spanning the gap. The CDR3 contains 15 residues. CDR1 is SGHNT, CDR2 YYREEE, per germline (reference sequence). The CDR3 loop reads CASSLGVKSTDTQYF. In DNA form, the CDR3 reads TGTGCCAGCAGCTTAGGAGTGAAGAGCACAGATACGCAGTATTTT.

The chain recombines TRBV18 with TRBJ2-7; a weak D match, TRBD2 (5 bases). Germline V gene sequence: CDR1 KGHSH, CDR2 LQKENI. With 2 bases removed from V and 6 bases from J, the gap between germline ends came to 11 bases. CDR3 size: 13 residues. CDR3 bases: TGTGCCAGCTCACCAAGGACTTTCTTCGAGCAGTACGTC. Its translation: CASSPRTFFEQYV.

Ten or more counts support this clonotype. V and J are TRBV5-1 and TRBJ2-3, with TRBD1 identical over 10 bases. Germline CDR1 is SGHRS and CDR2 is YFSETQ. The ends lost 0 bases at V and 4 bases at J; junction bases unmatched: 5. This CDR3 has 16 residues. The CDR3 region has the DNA TGCGCCAGCAGCTTGGAAGGGACAGGGGAGGCAGATACGCAGTATTTT. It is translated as CASSLEGTGEADTQYF.

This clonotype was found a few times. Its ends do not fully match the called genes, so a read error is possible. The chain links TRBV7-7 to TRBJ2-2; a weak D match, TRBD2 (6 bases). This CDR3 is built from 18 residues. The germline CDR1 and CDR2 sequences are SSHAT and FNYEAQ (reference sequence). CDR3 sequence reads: CASSPDRRGLPQTGELFF. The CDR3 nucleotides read TGTGCTAGCAGCCCCGATCGCCGGGGACTCCCACAGACCGGGGAGCTGTTTTTT.

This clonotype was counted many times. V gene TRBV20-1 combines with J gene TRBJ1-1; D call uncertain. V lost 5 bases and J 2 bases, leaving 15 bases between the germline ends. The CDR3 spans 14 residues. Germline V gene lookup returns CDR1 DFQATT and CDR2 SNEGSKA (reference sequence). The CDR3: CSARHIRANTEAFF. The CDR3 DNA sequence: TGCAGTGCTCGGCACATTAGGGCTAACACTGAAGCTTTCTTT.

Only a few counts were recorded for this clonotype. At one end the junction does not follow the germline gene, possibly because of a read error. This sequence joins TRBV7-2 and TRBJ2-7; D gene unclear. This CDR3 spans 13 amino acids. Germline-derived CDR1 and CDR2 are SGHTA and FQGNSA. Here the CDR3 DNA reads TGTGCCAGCAGCTTACCCCCGTCCTCTCCCGGTGACTTC. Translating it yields CASSLPPSSPGDF.

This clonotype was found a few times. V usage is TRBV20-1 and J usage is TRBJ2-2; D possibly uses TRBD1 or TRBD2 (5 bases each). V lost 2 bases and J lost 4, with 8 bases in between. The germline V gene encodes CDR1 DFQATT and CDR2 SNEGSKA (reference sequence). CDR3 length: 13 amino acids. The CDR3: CSARQGATGELFF. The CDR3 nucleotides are TGCAGTGCTAGACAGGGAGCCACCGGGGAGCTGTTTTTT.

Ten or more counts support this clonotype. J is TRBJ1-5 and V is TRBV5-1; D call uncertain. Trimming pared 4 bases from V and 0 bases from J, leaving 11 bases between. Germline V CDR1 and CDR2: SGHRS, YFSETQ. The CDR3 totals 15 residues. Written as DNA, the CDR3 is TGCGCCAGCAGCGTCGGGGAGCATAGCAATCAGCCCCAGCATTTT. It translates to CASSVGEHSNQPQHF. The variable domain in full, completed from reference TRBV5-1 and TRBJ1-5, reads KAGVTQTPRYLIKTRGQQVTLSCSPISGHRSVSWYQQTPGQGLQFLFEYFSETQRNKGNFPGRFSGRQFSNSRSEMNVSTLELGDSALYLCASSVGEHSNQPQHFGDGTRLSIL.

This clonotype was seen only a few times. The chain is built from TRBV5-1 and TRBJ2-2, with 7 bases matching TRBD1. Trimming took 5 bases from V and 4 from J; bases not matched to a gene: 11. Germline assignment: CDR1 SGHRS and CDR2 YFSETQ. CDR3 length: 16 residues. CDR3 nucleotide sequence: TGCGCCAGCAGTCTGAGGCCGGCAGGGGGCACCGGGGAGCTGTTTTTT. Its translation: CASSLRPAGGTGELFF.

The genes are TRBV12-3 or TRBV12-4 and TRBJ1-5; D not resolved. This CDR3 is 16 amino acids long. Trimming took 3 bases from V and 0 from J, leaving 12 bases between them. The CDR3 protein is CASSFSPAYSNQPQHF. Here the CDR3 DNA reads TGTGCCAGCAGTTTCTCACCTGCTTATAGCAATCAGCCCCAGCATTTT.

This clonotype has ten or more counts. CDR3 bases: TGCGCCAGCAGCTTATGGACAGAAAGGAACACCGGGGAGCTGTTTTTT. Translating it yields CASSLWTERNTGELFF. The chain uses TRBV5-1 and TRBJ2-2; D perhaps matches TRBD1 (6 bases). Trimming took off 2 bases at V and 1 base at J, with 12 bases between the two ends. This CDR3 contains 16 residues. CDR1 and CDR2 from the germline V gene are SGHRS and YFSETQ.

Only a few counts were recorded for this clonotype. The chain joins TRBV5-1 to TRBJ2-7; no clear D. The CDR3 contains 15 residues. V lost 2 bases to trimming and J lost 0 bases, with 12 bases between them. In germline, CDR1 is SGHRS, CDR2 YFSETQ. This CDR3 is CASSLEPGYSYEQYF. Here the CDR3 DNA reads TGCGCCAGCAGCTTAGAGCCGGGCTACTCCTACGAGCAGTACTTC.

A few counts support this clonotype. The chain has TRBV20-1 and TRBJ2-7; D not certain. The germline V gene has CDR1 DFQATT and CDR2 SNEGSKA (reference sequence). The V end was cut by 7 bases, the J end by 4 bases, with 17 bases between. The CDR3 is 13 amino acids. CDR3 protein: CSVQSPAKYEQYF. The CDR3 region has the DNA TGCAGTGTCCAGAGCCCCGCAAAATACGAGCAGTACTTC.

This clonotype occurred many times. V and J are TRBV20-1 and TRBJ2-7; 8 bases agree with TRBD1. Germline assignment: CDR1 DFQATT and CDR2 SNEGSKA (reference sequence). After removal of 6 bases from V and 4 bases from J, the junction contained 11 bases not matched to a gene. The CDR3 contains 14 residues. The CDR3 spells CSASRPGGLYEQYF. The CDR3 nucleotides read TGCAGTGCCAGTAGGCCAGGGGGCTTGTACGAGCAGTACTTC.

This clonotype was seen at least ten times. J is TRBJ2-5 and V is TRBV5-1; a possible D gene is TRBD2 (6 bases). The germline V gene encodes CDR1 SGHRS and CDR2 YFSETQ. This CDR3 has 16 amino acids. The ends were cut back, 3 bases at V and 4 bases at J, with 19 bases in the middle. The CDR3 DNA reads TGCGCCAGCAGCTCCGCCGACATCTCCGGGGGAGAGACCCAGTACTTC. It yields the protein CASSSADISGGETQYF.

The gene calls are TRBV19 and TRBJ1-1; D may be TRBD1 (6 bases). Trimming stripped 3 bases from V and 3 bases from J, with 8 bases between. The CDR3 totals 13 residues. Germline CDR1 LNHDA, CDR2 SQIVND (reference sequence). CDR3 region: CASSMKGDTEAFF. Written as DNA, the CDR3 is TGTGCCAGTAGTATGAAGGGGGACACTGAAGCTTTCTTT.

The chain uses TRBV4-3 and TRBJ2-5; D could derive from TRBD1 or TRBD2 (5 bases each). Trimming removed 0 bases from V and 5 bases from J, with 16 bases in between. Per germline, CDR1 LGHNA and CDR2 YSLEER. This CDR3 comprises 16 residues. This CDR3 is CASSQDGRGREETQYF. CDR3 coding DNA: TGCGCCAGCAGCCAAGATGGTCGGGGCAGGGAGGAGACCCAGTACTTC.

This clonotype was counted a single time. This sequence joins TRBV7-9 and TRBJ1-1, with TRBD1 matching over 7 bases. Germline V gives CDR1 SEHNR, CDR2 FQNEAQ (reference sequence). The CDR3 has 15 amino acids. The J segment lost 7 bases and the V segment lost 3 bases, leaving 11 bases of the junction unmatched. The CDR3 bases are TGTGCCAGCAGCTTCCTTACAGGGGCCGGGAATGAAGCTTTCTTT. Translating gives CASSFLTGAGNEAFF.

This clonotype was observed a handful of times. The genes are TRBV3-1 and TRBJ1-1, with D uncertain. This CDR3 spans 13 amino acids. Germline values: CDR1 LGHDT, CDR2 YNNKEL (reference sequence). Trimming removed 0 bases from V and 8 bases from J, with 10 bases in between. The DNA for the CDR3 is TGTGCCAGCAGCCAAGATCTCACGCAAGAAGCTTTCTTT. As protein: CASSQDLTQEAFF.